This entry lists 27 T cell receptor beta chains sequenced from one sample in a study of relationships among human T cell subsets. Regulatory T cells were selected from positively selected CD4+ cells using anti-CD25 beads. Semiquantitative ARM-PCR amplified T cell receptor alpha and beta CDR3 regions from mRNA. Exponential amplification used communal superprimers after tagged nested gene-specific primers in ARM-PCR. MiXCR was run by TCRdb on the multiplex PCR reads, yielding one entry per CDR3 protein. The sample shows fewer than 15,000 distinct CDR3 sequences, 50% to 75% of them seen only once. Specimen: Tregs sorted from blood. All receptors derive from a man aged 40-49 years in good health.

This clonotype was observed once. This chain joins TRBV29-1 and TRBJ2-7; 7 nucleotides align to TRBD2. The CDR3 runs 12 residues. The ends lost 5 bases at V and 4 bases at J; junction bases unmatched: 5. CDR1 is SQVTM and CDR2 is ANQGSEA in the germline V gene. The CDR3 spells CSVSSGLYEQYF. CDR3 sequence (DNA): TGCAGCGTTTCTAGCGGCCTATACGAGCAGTACTTC.

This clonotype has a handful of counts. The chain employs TRBV11-2 and TRBJ2-7; 7 bases agree with TRBD1. V shed 5 bases and J 3 bases; nucleotides not matched to a gene: 13. The CDR3 contains 16 residues. CDR1 SGHAT and CDR2 FQNNGV come from the germline V gene. CDR3 nucleotide sequence: TGTGCCAGCAGCACTCCACAGGGGAGAAGGTTCTACGAGCAGTACTTC. Translating gives CASSTPQGRRFYEQYF.

The count of this clonotype is one. The rearrangement uses TRBV5-1 and TRBJ1-3, with 7 bases lining up with TRBD1. The CDR3 spans 13 residues. J gave up 7 bases and V 4 bases, and 5 bases lay outside the gene matches. CDR1 is SGHRS, CDR2 YFSETQ, per germline. The CDR3, as DNA: TGCGCCAGCAGCCCGGGGACAGAGAACACCATATATTTT. Its protein product is CASSPGTENTIYF.

The chain links TRBV21-1 to TRBJ2-3; the D call of TRBD2 is as the table states it, not checked on the DNA. TRBV21-1 represents a pseudogene. CDR3 length: 16 residues. The DNA of the CDR3 is TGTGCCAGCAGCAAAAGGGAGACCTTGTTGTTAGATACGCAGTATTTT. It yields the protein CASSKRETLLLDTQYF.

The chain uses TRBV6-5 and TRBJ2-7; 11 bases align to TRBD2. With 2 bases clipped from V and 0 bases from J, the junction kept 9 bases outside the gene matches. The germline V gene encodes CDR1 MNHEY and CDR2 SVGAGI. The CDR3 extends over 18 amino acids. The CDR3 sequence: CASSYKSSGRPHSYEQYF. In DNA, the CDR3 is TGTGCCAGCAGTTACAAGTCTAGCGGGAGGCCTCACTCCTACGAGCAGTACTTC.

The V call is TRBV28, the J call TRBJ1-1; a weak D match, TRBD1 (6 bases). Trimming left V 5 bases short and J 1 base short, with 11 bases between. Germline V gene lookup returns CDR1 MDHEN and CDR2 SYDVKM. There are 14 residues in the CDR3. The CDR3 DNA follows: TGTGCCAGCAGTCCCGGACAGCCGAACACTGAAGCTTTCTTT. Protein sequence: CASSPGQPNTEAFF.

This clonotype was found a few times. The V call is TRBV6-2 or TRBV6-3, the J call TRBJ1-1, with D possibly matching TRBD1 (5 bases). Germline CDR1 is MNHEY and CDR2 is SVGEGT. The germline V and J ends were trimmed by 1 base and 8 bases, with 8 bases remaining between them. The CDR3 loop spans 12 amino acids. CDR3 bases: TGTGCCAGCAGTTACTGGGAGGGGGAAGCTTTCTTT. Translated, it gives CASSYWEGEAFF.

V gene TRBV11-1 combines with J gene TRBJ2-6; TRBD2 might be the D (5 bases). V lost 3 bases, J lost 3 bases, and 9 bases lay in between. The CDR3 consists of 15 residues. In germline, CDR1 is SGHAT, CDR2 FQDESV (reference sequence). The CDR3 spells CASSFNGVGANVLTF. In DNA form, the CDR3 reads TGTGCCAGCAGCTTCAACGGGGTTGGGGCCAACGTCCTGACTTTC.

This clonotype showed up just a few times. The chain joins TRBV10-3 to TRBJ1-1; TRBD1 aligns across 8 bases. CDR3 length: 14 residues. J gave up 8 bases and V 0 bases, and 5 bases lay outside the gene matches. CDR1 and CDR2 (germline): ENHRY, SYGVKD. CDR3 in amino acids: CAISESWDRQEAFF. DNA for the CDR3: TGTGCCATCAGTGAGTCCTGGGACAGGCAAGAAGCTTTCTTT.

A few counts support this clonotype. The chain employs TRBV28 and TRBJ1-5; 7 bases are shared with TRBD1. The CDR3 is 17 residues long. Trimming removed 5 bases from V and 0 bases from J; junction bases left unmatched: 10. Germline V CDR1 and CDR2: MDHEN, SYDVKM. CDR3 DNA: TGTGCCAGCAGTCAGGGACGGACAGGTCATAGCAATCAGCCCCAGCATTTT. Amino acid sequence: CASSQGRTGHSNQPQHF.

J is TRBJ2-3 and V is TRBV29-1; 9 positions match TRBD1. V was pared by 4 bases and J by 3 bases, with 2 bases of the junction left unmatched. Germline CDR1 is SQVTM and CDR2 is ANQGSEA. The CDR3 totals 13 residues. The CDR3 sequence is CSVVGQGTDTQYF. As DNA, the CDR3 is TGCAGCGTTGTGGGACAGGGAACAGATACGCAGTATTTT.

CDR3 sequence reads: CSASPLAGVGEQFF. The CDR3 nucleotides read TGCAGTGCTAGCCCCCTAGCGGGAGTTGGTGAGCAGTTCTTC. V and J are TRBV20-1 and TRBJ2-1, with TRBD2 matching 10 bases. Germline CDR1 DFQATT, CDR2 SNEGSKA (reference sequence). This CDR3 has 14 residues. The ends lost 3 bases at V and 9 bases at J; junction bases unmatched: 8.

The gene calls are TRBV27 and TRBJ2-3; D possibly uses TRBD1 or TRBD2 (5 bases each). Germline assignment: CDR1 MNHEY and CDR2 SMNVEV (reference sequence). V was pared by 5 bases and J by 10 bases, with 19 bases between. This CDR3 region has 14 residues. The CDR3 is CASSTNAGARPQYF. The CDR3 DNA reads as TGTGCCAGCAGTACAAACGCCGGGGCCCGCCCGCAGTATTTT.

This clonotype was observed a few times. V usage is TRBV19 and J usage is TRBJ2-1; D is uncertain. The germline V gene has CDR1 LNHDA and CDR2 SQIVND (reference sequence). CDR3 length: 12 residues. Trimming shortened V by 5 bases and J by 3 bases, and 5 bases separated the two germline ends. The CDR3 here is CASSRSYNEQFF. DNA of the CDR3: TGTGCCAGTAGTCGGAGCTACAATGAGCAGTTCTTC.

The genes are TRBV5-1 and TRBJ2-7; 12 positions agree with TRBD2. Germline V gene sequence: CDR1 SGHRS, CDR2 YFSETQ. The V and J ends lost 4 bases and 9 bases, in that order; junction bases with no gene match: 8. The CDR3 loop spans 14 amino acids. In DNA, the CDR3 is TGCGCCAGCAGCCCGACTAGCGGGAGTTCCGCGCAGTACTTC. Translation: CASSPTSGSSAQYF.

The gene calls are TRBV18 and TRBJ2-7; a weak D match, TRBD1 (5 bases). The CDR3 is 14 amino acids. V was clipped by 2 bases and J by 7 bases, with 15 bases between them. Germline CDR1 and CDR2: KGHSH and LQKENI. DNA for the CDR3: TGTGCCAGCTCACCAGTCGCAGCCCAGGGTGAGCAGTACTTC. This encodes CASSPVAAQGEQYF.

V and J are TRBV19 and TRBJ1-2; D gene uncertain. V was clipped by 1 base and J by 10 bases, with 16 bases between them. CDR3 length: 14 residues. Germline V lookup: CDR1 LNHDA, CDR2 SQIVND (reference sequence). The CDR3 DNA follows: TGTGCCAGTAGTATAGTTCCGGGTCGAGGTATCTACACCTTC. Protein product: CASSIVPGRGIYTF.

V usage is TRBV29-1 and J usage is TRBJ1-4, with TRBD1 matching 9 bases. This CDR3 region has 11 residues. Germline V gene data show CDR1 as SQVTM and CDR2 as ANQGSEA. V was pared by 7 bases and J by 7 bases, with 1 base of the junction left unmatched. Written as DNA, the CDR3 is TGCAGCGGGGGACAGGGTGAAAAACTGTTTTTT. Translation: CSGGQGEKLFF.

In the case of this clonotype: At one of its ends the junction is not consistent with the germline gene, which may arise from a read error. The V call is TRBV19, the J call TRBJ2-3; TRBD2 matches 14 bases. Germline V gene data show CDR1 as LNHDA and CDR2 as SQIVND (reference sequence). The CDR3 spans 16 residues. Here the CDR3 DNA reads TGTACCAGTAGTCCCGGGACTAGCGGGAGCGGGGATACGCAGTATTTT. It encodes CTSSPGTSGSGDTQYF.

This sequence joins TRBV5-6 and TRBJ2-3, with 7 bases identical to TRBD2. CDR1 SGHDT and CDR2 YYEEEE come from the germline V gene. CDR3 length: 17 amino acids. Trimming at V came to 2 bases and at J to 5 bases, leaving 14 bases not matched to a gene. The CDR3 sequence: CASSLGFEGGRGDTQYF. The CDR3 DNA follows: TGTGCCAGCAGCTTAGGGTTCGAGGGAGGGCGTGGAGATACGCAGTATTTT.

The rearrangement joins TRBV28 to TRBJ1-1, with a possible D match to TRBD1 (5 bases). This CDR3 comprises 15 residues. CDR1 MDHEN and CDR2 SYDVKM come from the germline V gene. V was trimmed by 3 bases and J by 0 bases, leaving 11 bases between them. The CDR3 region has the DNA TGTGCCAGCAGTTTTGGCCAGGGACTGAACACTGAAGCTTTCTTT. It codes for CASSFGQGLNTEAFF.

The gene calls are TRBV6-2 or TRBV6-3 and TRBJ1-2; no clear D gene. CDR1 and CDR2 from the germline V gene are MNHEY and SVGEGT. V shed 4 bases and J shed 0 bases, with 9 bases lying between them. This CDR3 comprises 14 residues. The CDR3: CASSSGSANYGYTF. The CDR3 coding sequence is TGTGCCAGCAGTTCCGGATCGGCTAACTATGGCTACACCTTC.

V gene TRBV25-1 combines with J gene TRBJ2-5, with 15 bases aligning to TRBD2. Germline V CDR1 and CDR2: MGHDK, SYGVNS. J lost 4 bases, V lost 3 bases, and 15 bases had no gene match. The CDR3 sequence is 20 residues long. DNA of the CDR3: TGTGCCAGCAGTGAGGCTATCGGGACTAGCGGGGGGACCGCAAGAGAGACCCAGTACTTC. Translation gives CASSEAIGTSGGTARETQYF.

The chain combines TRBV6-1 with TRBJ1-1; TRBD1 might be the D (5 bases). Looked up from germline, CDR1 is MNHNS and CDR2 is SASEGT. There are 15 residues in the CDR3. Trimming shortened V by 5 bases and J by 1 base, and 14 bases separated the two germline ends. The CDR3 sequence is CASSKHRQWNTEAFF. CDR3 nucleotides: TGTGCCAGCAGTAAACACAGGCAATGGAACACTGAAGCTTTCTTT.

The gene calls are TRBV4-1 and TRBJ1-4, with TRBD1 as a possible D gene (5 bases). Germline-derived CDR1 and CDR2 are MGHRA and YSYEKL. V was shortened by 4 bases and J by 3 bases, with 6 bases between the two germline ends. CDR3 size: 13 residues. CDR3 amino acids: CASSRGPNEKLFF. CDR3 sequence (DNA): TGCGCCAGCAGCCGGGGCCCTAATGAAAAACTGTTTTTT.

This chain uses TRBV28 with TRBJ1-2; D ambiguous. The V gene's germline CDR1 is MDHEN and CDR2 SYDVKM. This CDR3 is built from 13 residues. V shed 4 bases and J shed 4 bases, with 10 bases lying between them. In DNA, the CDR3 is TGTGCCAGCAGTTCCGGACGGGCCTATGGCTACACCTTC. It specifies CASSSGRAYGYTF.

The table lists this clonotype with a few counts. CDR3 coding DNA: TGTGCCAGCCGCCCCGGGACAGGGGTAGGAGGGGCCAACGTCCTGACTTTC. Protein: CASRPGTGVGGANVLTF. The chain joins TRBV6-5 to TRBJ2-6; 10 bases agree with TRBD1. The length of the CDR3 is 17 residues. Losses at the gene ends were 8 bases for V and 4 bases for J; bases not matched to a gene: 11. The germline gives CDR1 MNHEY, CDR2 SVGAGI.